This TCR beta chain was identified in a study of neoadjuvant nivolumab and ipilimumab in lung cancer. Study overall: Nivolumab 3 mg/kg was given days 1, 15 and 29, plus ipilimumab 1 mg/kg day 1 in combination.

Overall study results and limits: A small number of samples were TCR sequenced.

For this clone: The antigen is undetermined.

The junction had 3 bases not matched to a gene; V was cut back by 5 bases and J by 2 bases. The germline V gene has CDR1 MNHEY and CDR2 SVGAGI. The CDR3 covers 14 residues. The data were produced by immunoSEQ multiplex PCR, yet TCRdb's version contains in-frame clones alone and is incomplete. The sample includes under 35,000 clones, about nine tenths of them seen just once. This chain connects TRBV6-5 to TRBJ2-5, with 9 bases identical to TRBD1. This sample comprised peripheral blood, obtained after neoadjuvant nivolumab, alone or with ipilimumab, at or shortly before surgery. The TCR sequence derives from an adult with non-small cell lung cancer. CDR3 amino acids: CASSRDRDQETQYF. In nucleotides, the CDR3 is TGTGCCAGCAGTCGGGACAGGGATCAAGAGACCCAGTACTTC.